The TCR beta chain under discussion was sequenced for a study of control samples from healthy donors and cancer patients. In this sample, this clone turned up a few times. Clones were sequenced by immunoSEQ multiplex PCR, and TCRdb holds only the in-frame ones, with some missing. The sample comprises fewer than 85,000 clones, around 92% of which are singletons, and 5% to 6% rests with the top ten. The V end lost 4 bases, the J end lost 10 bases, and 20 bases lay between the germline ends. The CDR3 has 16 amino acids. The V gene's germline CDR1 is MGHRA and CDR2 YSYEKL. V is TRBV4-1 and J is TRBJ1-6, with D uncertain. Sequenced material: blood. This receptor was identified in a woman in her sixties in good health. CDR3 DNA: TGCGCCAGCAGCCGATCCACCTCGCGAGGACCCTCACCCCTCCACTTT. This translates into CASSRSTSRGPSPLHF.